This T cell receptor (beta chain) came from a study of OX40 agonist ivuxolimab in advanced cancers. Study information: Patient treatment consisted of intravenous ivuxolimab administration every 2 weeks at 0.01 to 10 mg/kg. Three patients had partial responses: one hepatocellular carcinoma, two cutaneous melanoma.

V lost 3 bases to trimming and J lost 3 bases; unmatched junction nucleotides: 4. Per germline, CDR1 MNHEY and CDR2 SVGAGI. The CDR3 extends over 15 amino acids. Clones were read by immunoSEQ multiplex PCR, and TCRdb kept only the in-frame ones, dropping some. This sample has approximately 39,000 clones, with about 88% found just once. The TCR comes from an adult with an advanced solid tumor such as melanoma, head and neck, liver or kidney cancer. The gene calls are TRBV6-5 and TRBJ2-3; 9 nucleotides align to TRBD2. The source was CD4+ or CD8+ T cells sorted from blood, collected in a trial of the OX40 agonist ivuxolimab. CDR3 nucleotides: TGTGCCAGCAGTTATGGGCTAGCGGGGACAGATACGCAGTATTTT. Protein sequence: CASSYGLAGTDTQYF.